This is a list of T cell receptor beta chains from one sample in a study of cytomegalovirus exposure and HLA in healthy donors. Sequencing was performed with immunoSEQ multiplex PCR; in TCRdb, only in-frame clones are kept and a portion is missing. The sample has 250,000 to 350,000 clones; approximately 88% are singletons. Sequenced sample: PBMCs. All receptors come from a woman aged 18-29 years in good health and CMV-seronegative. CDR3s include the opening cysteine and the closing phenylalanine or tryptophan. A D gene is named only where the DNA matches it firmly. A row's size may be missing; if present it is once, few, many or a size class.

V	size	J	D	DNA	CDR3
TRBV6-5	.	TRBJ2-7	.	TGTGCCAGCAGTCCTCCAGGGGCGCCCTCGACCGAGCAGTACTTC	CASSPPGAPSTEQYF
TRBV27	.	TRBJ1-5	.	TGTGCCAGCAGTTTAGGAAACGGGAATCAGCCCCAGCATTTT	CASSLGNGNQPQHF
TRBV5-4	.	TRBJ1-1	TRBD1	TGTGCCAGCTTCGGACAGGGGGCCGCGAACACTGAAGCTTTCTTT	CASFGQGAANTEAFF
TRBV28	.	TRBJ2-2	TRBD1	TGTGCCAGCAGTTTAACACAGGGGTCCTCGACCGGGGAGCTGTTTTTT	CASSLTQGSSTGELFF
TRBV6-6	once	TRBJ2-3	TRBD2	TGTGCCAGCAGTTACCGACTAGCCCCTAGCACAGATACGCAGTATTTT	CASSYRLAPSTDTQYF
TRBV28	.	TRBJ1-1	.	TGTGCCAGCAGTTTAGGGCGCACTGAAGCTTTCTTT	CASSLGRTEAFF
TRBV11-2	few	TRBJ2-1	TRBD2	TGTGCCAGCAGCTACGGGACTAGCGGGTACAATGAGCAGTTCTTC	CASSYGTSGYNEQFF
TRBV6-1	.	TRBJ1-1	.	TGTGCCAGCTACATATCAAGCGAGGCGGAAGCTTTCTTT	CASYISSEAEAFF
TRBV5-4	.	TRBJ2-1	.	TGTGCCAGCAGCTTAGGCGGATACGAATACAATGAGCAGTTCTTC	CASSLGGYEYNEQFF
TRBV28	.	TRBJ1-2	.	TGTGCCAGCAGTTTGGGGGCGCCTTCCCATTATGGCTACACCTTC	CASSLGAPSHYGYTF
TRBV30	few	TRBJ1-2	.	TGTGCCTCCCCCGGGGGGGCGGATGGCTACACCTTC	CASPGGADGYTF
TRBV4-1	.	TRBJ2-7	.	TGCGCCAGCAGCCAAGACAGGGGGGCGCGCACCTACGAGCAGTACTTC	CASSQDRGARTYEQYF
TRBV13	.	TRBJ2-1	.	TGTGCCAGCAGCTCCGGCTACAATGAGCAGTTCTTC	CASSSGYNEQFF
TRBV6-5	once	TRBJ1-2	TRBD1	TGTGCCAGCAGGCCGGACAGGGGGCTCTATGGCTACACCTTC	CASRPDRGLYGYTF
TRBV9	.	TRBJ1-4	.	TGTGCCAGCAGCGTACAGATTGAAAAACTGTTTTTT	CASSVQIEKLFF
TRBV10-3	.	TRBJ1-1	TRBD1	TGTGCCATCAGTGGAATAGGGGGGGACAGGGAAGCTTTCTTT	CAISGIGGDREAFF
TRBV28	.	TRBJ1-1	.	TGTGCCAGCAGTTGGGGCCATGAAGCTTTCTTT	CASSWGHEAFF
TRBV21-1	.	TRBJ2-2	.	TGTGCCAGCAGCAAAGGGTCTGGGACAGGGGGGTTACGAGTCACCGGGGAGCTGTTTTTT	CASSKGSGTGGLRVTGELFF
TRBV2	.	TRBJ1-4	.	TGTGCCAAACAGGTTAATGAAAAACTGTTTTTT	CAKQVNEKLFF
TRBV15	.	TRBJ1-4	TRBD1	TGTGCCACCAGCAGATACAGGGGTGAAAAACTGTTTTTT	CATSRYRGEKLFF
TRBV5-4	.	TRBJ1-2	.	TGTGCCAGCAGCTTGGATGAGGGGGCTAACTATGGCTACACCTTC	CASSLDEGANYGYTF
TRBV6-1	.	TRBJ1-5	.	TGTGCCAGCAGTGAAGCGGCGGAGCTATCAGTTCGGCCCCAGCATTTT	CASSEAAELSVRPQHF
TRBV4-3	.	TRBJ1-5	TRBD1	TGCGCCAGCAGCCAAGACAGGGGGAATCAGCCCCAGCATTTT	CASSQDRGNQPQHF
TRBV19	few	TRBJ1-2	.	TGTGCCAGTAGTATAAGGGGAAACTATGGCTACACCTTC	CASSIRGNYGYTF
TRBV28	.	TRBJ2-1	.	TGTGCCAGCAGTCTTGACGGAGCCCCCTCCTACAATGAGCAGTTCTTC	CASSLDGAPSYNEQFF
TRBV27	.	TRBJ2-1	.	TGTGCCAGCAGTCCCATCACTTGGGCGCCGTACAATGAGCAGTTCTTC	CASSPITWAPYNEQFF
TRBV27	.	TRBJ1-6	.	TGTGCCAGCAGTCTGTACGGGGGGGGGATCAGTTCACCCCTCCACTTT	CASSLYGGGISSPLHF
TRBV9	.	TRBJ1-5	.	TGTGCCAGCAGCGCCGGAGGATATCAGCCCCAGCATTTT	CASSAGGYQPQHF
TRBV27	.	TRBJ2-2	.	TGTGCCAGCAGTCCGACTCGGAGGGCGAACACCGGGGAGCTGTTTTTT	CASSPTRRANTGELFF
TRBV28	.	TRBJ2-2	TRBD2	TGTGCCAGCAGTTTAACGGGCGGGGGATCCGGGGAGCTGTTTTTT	CASSLTGGGSGELFF
TRBV14	.	TRBJ2-1	.	TGTGCCAGCAGCCAAGGTCAGGGCTACAATGAGCAGTTCTTC	CASSQGQGYNEQFF
TRBV7-9	.	TRBJ1-2	.	TGTGCCAGCAGCTTAGCAAACCCAGACTATGGCTACACCTTC	CASSLANPDYGYTF
TRBV28	few	TRBJ1-2	.	TGTGCCAGCAGCGGGATACGTGGCTACACCTTC	CASSGIRGYTF
TRBV7-8	.	TRBJ2-1	TRBD2	TGTGCCAGCAGCTTAGAAGGGACTAGCGGGAGGGCCCCGTTCTTC	CASSLEGTSGRAPFF
TRBV20-1	.	TRBJ2-3	.	TGCAGCCTAGCGGATACGCAGTATTTT	CSLADTQYF
TRBV5-5	.	TRBJ2-7	.	TGTGCCAGCAGCTTGTACCATGCTAGCCCCCACGAGCAGTACTTC	CASSLYHASPHEQYF
TRBV28	.	TRBJ2-7	.	TGTGCCAGCAGTTTCCAGCGACCCAGGGGGGCCTACGAGCAGTACTTC	CASSFQRPRGAYEQYF
TRBV5-6	.	TRBJ2-5	TRBD1	TGTGCCAGCAGCTTGGGTCTACAGGGGTTGGGGGAGACCCAGTACTTC	CASSLGLQGLGETQYF
TRBV28	.	TRBJ1-5	TRBD1	TGTGCCAGCAGTCGACAGGGGGTCTTATTAGGAAGCAATCAGCCCCAGCATTTT	CASSRQGVLLGSNQPQHF
TRBV25-1	few	TRBJ1-6	TRBD1	TGTGCCACCACCGCAAGACAGGGTCATTCACCCCTCCACTTT	CATTARQGHSPLHF
TRBV11-3	once	TRBJ2-1	.	TGTGCCAGCAGCTTAGATTTCGGGAGTCGGTACAATGAGCAGTTCTTC	CASSLDFGSRYNEQFF
TRBV29-1	.	TRBJ2-1	.	TGCAGCGTTGATTCATCGGGCAGGGTAAAATCGCGCAATGAGCAGTTCTTC	CSVDSSGRVKSRNEQFF
TRBV7-8	.	TRBJ1-2	.	TGTGCCAGCAGCTTAGCGTCAGTCAACTATGGCTACACCTTC	CASSLASVNYGYTF
TRBV5-4	.	TRBJ2-1	TRBD1	TGTGCCAGCAGCTTGGGGGACAGTATTCAGCTCTTC	CASSLGDSIQLF
TRBV10-3	.	TRBJ1-2	TRBD1	TGTGCCATCAGCCGGGACAGTCTGTTCTATGGCTACACCTTC	CAISRDSLFYGYTF
TRBV27	.	TRBJ2-7	.	TGTGCCAGCAGTTCCCGGAGTGGGAGGTCCTACGAGCAGTACTTC	CASSSRSGRSYEQYF
TRBV7-9	.	TRBJ2-7	.	TGTGCCAGCACCTCAAAGGGCAGGGGACGCGAGCAGTACTTC	CASTSKGRGREQYF
TRBV13	.	TRBJ2-2	.	TGTGCCAGCAGCTTAGATGCAGTTACCGGGGAGCTGTTTTTT	CASSLDAVTGELFF